Many counts were recorded for the clone carrying this TCR beta chain. Its cognate antigen is unknown. The source of the sample is a study of metastatic and nonmetastatic thyroid tumors. As for the study in general: Malignant and benign thyroid patients had repertoires compared in peripheral blood and tumor or nodule tissue.

CDR3 length: 19 residues. The germline gives CDR1 KGHDR, CDR2 SFDVKD. The V gene lost 3 bases and the J gene lost 0 bases, with 20 bases spanning the gap. Until they underwent thyroid surgery, no patient had received any treatment. Study-level points and caveats: Malignant thyroid tumors reportedly had TCR beta diversity that was significantly higher than in benign nodules, in blood and tumor.

As originally analysed: CDR3 differences across clinicopathological groups were used to build a distant-metastasis classifier for papillary thyroid cancer. TCRdb reassembled clones from the PCR reads with MiXCR. Here the V and J calls rest on TCRdb's processing, not on the authors' analysis. This sample has 45,000 to 65,000 clones; 20% occur once, and the top ten carry around 4%. The V gene is TRBV24-1, the J gene TRBJ2-1; D remains ambiguous. The source is a female donor with papillary thyroid cancer or a benign thyroid nodule (not recorded which). Some clones in this sample may be carry-over from other donors' samples. Input material: blood. The CDR3 DNA sequence: TGTGCCACCAGTGATCCCTCTCCCGCCCGAGCCAGCTCCTACAATGAGCAGTTCTTC. It translates to CATSDPSPARASSYNEQFF.